Listed here are 30 T cell receptor beta chains from one sample, sequenced in a study of shared clonotypes between healthy human individuals. TCRdb's copy holds only in-frame clones and misses some; the assay was immunoSEQ multiplex PCR. Seen here are about 1.5 million clones, nearly 99% observed once, and the top ten hold less than 0.55%. Sequencing used naive CD4+ T cells sorted from blood. Subset specified: CD45RA+ positively selected. All receptors come from a young man in good health.

The chain has TRBV14 and TRBJ1-4; D remains unclear. The CDR3 sequence is 13 residues long. The germline V gene encodes CDR1 SGHDN and CDR2 FVKESK. Trimming removed 4 bases from V and 8 bases from J, with 11 bases in between. The CDR3 DNA reads TGTGCCAGCAGCCCCCTGAGGCAGGAAAAACTGTTTTTT. This codes for CASSPLRQEKLFF.

The rearrangement joins TRBV29-1 to TRBJ2-2; the D is unclear. Between the trimmed V and J ends, which lost 5 bases and 4 bases, there was a span of 14 bases. CDR3 size: 14 residues. The V gene's germline CDR1 is SQVTM and CDR2 ANQGSEA. Written as DNA, the CDR3 is TGCAGCGTTTCCGGGCAGAGATCCACCGGGGAGCTGTTTTTT. This codes for CSVSGQRSTGELFF.

This clone was observed a single time. Its ends do not fully match the called genes, so a read error is possible. This rearrangement joins TRBV28 to TRBJ2-7; D uncertain. This CDR3 is 11 amino acids long. The germline V gene encodes CDR1 MDHEN and CDR2 SYDVKM. CDR3: CASRAPGQQSF. CDR3 bases: TGTGCCAGCAGAGCACCGGGCCAGCAAAGCTTC.

This chain joins TRBV10-3 and TRBJ1-5; possibly TRBD1 for D (5 bases). Germline V lookup: CDR1 ENHRY, CDR2 SYGVKD. The CDR3 has 14 residues. V lost 0 bases, J lost 5 bases, and 8 bases lay in between. The DNA for the CDR3 is TGTGCCATCAGTGAGTCGGGGCAGCATCAGCCCCAGCATTTT. Its protein is CAISESGQHQPQHF.

The sample holds one count of this clone. The chain combines TRBV9 with TRBJ2-1; 10 positions agree with TRBD2. The germline V gene encodes CDR1 SGDLS and CDR2 YYNGEE. The J segment lost 5 bases and the V segment lost 4 bases, leaving 12 bases of the junction unmatched. The CDR3 spans 17 residues. CDR3 coding DNA: TGTGCCAGCAGCCCAACCCTCCGGACTAGCGGTAACAATGAGCAGTTCTTC. Translation: CASSPTLRTSGNNEQFF.

The chain recombines TRBV5-6 with TRBJ2-2; D is uncertain. The CDR3 extends over 16 amino acids. Trimming removed 0 bases at V and 0 bases at J, with 9 bases between. Germline V CDR1 and CDR2: SGHDT, YYEEEE. This CDR3 is CASSLVRPSNTGELFF. The CDR3 DNA reads as TGTGCCAGCAGCTTGGTTAGGCCTTCGAACACCGGGGAGCTGTTTTTT.

The J gene is TRBJ2-1, the V gene TRBV4-3, with D maybe TRBD2 (5 bases). The CDR3 extends over 14 amino acids. Germline V CDR1 and CDR2: LGHNA, YSLEER. The ends were cut back, 6 bases at V and 5 bases at J, with 14 bases in the middle. CDR3 protein: CASSGLSGDNEQFF. CDR3 coding DNA: TGCGCCAGCAGTGGACTCTCTGGGGACAATGAGCAGTTCTTC.

J is TRBJ1-4 and V is TRBV28, with D unclear. V shed 6 bases and J shed 13 bases, with 24 bases lying between them. The CDR3 length is 15 residues. CDR1 is MDHEN and CDR2 is SYDVKM in the germline V gene. This CDR3 reads CASSPGRLYSGRLFF. CDR3 nucleotides: TGTGCCAGCAGCCCCGGACGGTTATACTCTGGCCGACTGTTTTTT.

The rearrangement uses TRBV30 and TRBJ1-2, with 11 bases fitting TRBD1. Germline trimming cut 3 bases from V and 6 bases from J; bases unmatched to any gene: 9. The CDR3 has 15 residues. Germline values: CDR1 GTSNPN, CDR2 SVGIG (reference sequence). Written as DNA, the CDR3 is TGTGCCTGGAGCCGCGGGGGACAGGGGGAGAATGGCTACACCTTC. It translates to CAWSRGGQGENGYTF. Looking up the rest from reference TRBV30 and TRBJ1-2 gives the full variable domain: SQTIHQWPATLVQPVGSPLSLECTVEGTSNPNLYWYRQAAGRGLQLLFYSVGIGQISSEVPQNLSASRPQDRQFILSSKKLLLSDSGFYLCAWSRGGQGENGYTFGSGTRLTVV.

This rearrangement joins TRBV11-3 to TRBJ2-4; 7 bases are shared with TRBD1. This CDR3 contains 15 residues. V trimming: 5 bases; J trimming: 6 bases; junction bases outside the gene matches: 10. Germline V CDR1 and CDR2: SGHNT, YENEEA. The CDR3 nucleotides are TGTGCCAGCAGCCCAAGACAGGGTGAAGGAAACATTCAGTACTTC. This translates into CASSPRQGEGNIQYF.

This chain joins TRBV9 and TRBJ1-3; 9 bases are a match to TRBD1. The CDR3 consists of 17 residues. J lost 2 bases, V lost 5 bases, and 11 bases had no gene match. Germline-derived CDR1 and CDR2 are SGDLS and YYNGEE. The CDR3 nucleotides are TGTGCCAGCAGTGCCGGGGGACAGGGACCTCCTGGAAACACCATATATTTT. It yields the protein CASSAGGQGPPGNTIYF.

V usage is TRBV5-5 and J usage is TRBJ2-4; TRBD1 matches 8 bases. J was trimmed by 9 bases and V by 6 bases; bases with no gene match: 14. Germline V gene data show CDR1 as SGHKS and CDR2 as YYEKEE (reference sequence). The CDR3 is made up of 15 amino acids. CDR3 in DNA: TGTGCCAGCATACCCTCCCAGGACAGGGATACCATTCAGTACTTC. It is translated as CASIPSQDRDTIQYF.

The chain carries TRBV7-2 and TRBJ2-1; D unclear. With 4 bases removed from V and 7 bases from J, the gap between germline ends came to 17 bases. The CDR3 extends over 15 amino acids. Germline V gene lookup returns CDR1 SGHTA and CDR2 FQGNSA. CDR3 in amino acids: CASSSGVTAPNEQFF. The CDR3 bases are TGTGCCAGCAGCTCGGGTGTCACCGCTCCAAATGAGCAGTTCTTC.

The V and J genes are TRBV4-1 and TRBJ2-7; D may be TRBD1 (5 bases). This CDR3 contains 16 residues. V shed 2 bases and J shed 3 bases, with 17 bases lying between them. Germline values: CDR1 MGHRA, CDR2 YSYEKL. The CDR3 sequence: CASSQIGSQGGYEQYF. CDR3 DNA: TGCGCCAGCAGCCAAATAGGAAGCCAGGGCGGCTACGAGCAGTACTTC.

This rearrangement joins TRBV27 to TRBJ2-1, with D possibly being TRBD1 or TRBD2 (5 bases each). V shed 5 bases and J shed 8 bases, with 22 bases lying between them. This CDR3 region has 16 residues. Germline lookup yields CDR1 MNHEY and CDR2 SMNVEV (reference sequence). The CDR3 spells CASSPRARRDGDEQFF. CDR3 DNA sequence: TGTGCCAGCAGTCCCCGGGCGCGCCGGGACGGCGATGAGCAGTTCTTC.

The count of this clone is one. This sequence joins TRBV2 and TRBJ2-1, with no clear D. Trimming removed 4 bases at V and 0 bases at J, with 10 bases between. Germline lookup yields CDR1 SNHLY and CDR2 FYNNEI. The CDR3 consists of 15 residues. CDR3 protein: CASSVTYSSYNEQFF. DNA for the CDR3: TGTGCCAGCAGTGTGACTTATAGCTCCTACAATGAGCAGTTCTTC.

The chain is built from TRBV15 and TRBJ1-5; the D gene is possibly TRBD1 (5 bases). CDR3 length: 14 residues. CDR1 is LNHNV and CDR2 is YYDKDF in the germline V gene (reference sequence). Between the trimmed V and J ends, which lost 1 base and 9 bases, there was a span of 13 bases. The CDR3 DNA is TGTGCCACCAGCAGAGTCGGGGCCGATGGGCCCCAGCATTTT. This codes for CATSRVGADGPQHF.

The CDR3 here is CASERQSMTEAFF. DNA for the CDR3: TGTGCCAGCGAACGACAGTCGATGACTGAAGCTTTCTTT. V usage is TRBV2 and J usage is TRBJ1-1, with a weak D call TRBD1 (5 bases). Germline V gene data show CDR1 as SNHLY and CDR2 as FYNNEI. Trimming removed 8 bases from V and 5 bases from J, with 15 bases in between. There are 13 residues in the CDR3.

The chain recombines TRBV11-3 with TRBJ1-5, with TRBD1 matching 7 bases. Germline V gene lookup returns CDR1 SGHNT and CDR2 YENEEA. The V and J ends lost 1 base and 7 bases, in that order; junction bases with no gene match: 7. This CDR3 contains 15 residues. The CDR3, as DNA: TGTGCCAGCAGCTTAGGTACAGGGGTGTGGCAGCCCCAGCATTTT. Encoded protein: CASSLGTGVWQPQHF.

The chain employs TRBV7-2 and TRBJ2-7; the D gene is possibly TRBD2 (5 bases). This CDR3 has 12 amino acids. The V and J ends lost 6 bases and 6 bases respectively, with 12 bases between them. Germline V gives CDR1 SGHTA, CDR2 FQGNSA. The CDR3 here is CASSTGGREQYF. CDR3 DNA sequence: TGTGCCAGCAGTACCGGCGGGCGCGAGCAGTACTTC.

This clone was observed a single time. This chain uses TRBV7-2 with TRBJ1-5; 7 bases match TRBD1. There are 14 residues in the CDR3. Per germline, CDR1 SGHTA and CDR2 FQGNSA. V was clipped by 4 bases and J by 7 bases; unmatched bases: 7. The CDR3 DNA is TGTGCCAGCAGCTATAGACAGGGTATGCAGCCCCAGCATTTT. Encoded protein: CASSYRQGMQPQHF. Complete variable domain (other parts from reference TRBV7-2 and TRBJ1-5): GAGVSQSPSNKVTEKGKDVELRCDPISGHTALYWYRQSLGQGLEFLIYFQGNSAPDKSGLPSDRFSAERTGGSVSTLTIQRTQQEDSAVYLCASSYRQGMQPQHFGDGTRLSIL.

The table lists this clone with a count of one. V gene TRBV28 combines with J gene TRBJ2-3; TRBD2 aligns across 13 bases. The trim removed 3 bases at V and 3 bases at J, leaving 15 bases unmatched. The CDR3 is 20 residues long. Germline V gene lookup returns CDR1 MDHEN and CDR2 SYDVKM. For the CDR3, the DNA is TGTGCCAGCAGTTTCACTGGACTAGCGGGAGTAGAAGTTGGGACAGATACGCAGTATTTT. Translating it yields CASSFTGLAGVEVGTDTQYF.

The rearrangement uses TRBV5-6 and TRBJ2-6, with D possibly being TRBD2 (5 bases). V shed 4 bases and J shed 2 bases, with 13 bases lying between them. Germline CDR1 and CDR2: SGHDT and YYEEEE. This CDR3 comprises 16 residues. The DNA for the CDR3 is TGTGCCAGCAGCCCTATAACTAGGACTGGGGCCAACGTCCTGACTTTC. Translated, it gives CASSPITRTGANVLTF. Full variable domain (outside the CDR3, taken from reference TRBV5-6 and TRBJ2-6): DAGVTQSPTHLIKTRGQQVTLRCSPKSGHDTVSWYQQALGQGPQFIFQYYEEEERQRGNFPDRFSGHQFPNYSSELNVNALLLGDSALYLCASSPITRTGANVLTFGAGSRLTVL.

J is TRBJ2-1 and V is TRBV5-5; 10 bases fit TRBD2. Per the germline V gene, CDR1 is SGHKS and CDR2 is YYEKEE (reference sequence). The CDR3 spans 15 residues. The ends lost 2 bases at V and 6 bases at J; junction bases unmatched: 5. Here the CDR3 reads CASSFSGTSVNEQFF. DNA of the CDR3: TGTGCCAGCAGCTTTTCCGGGACTAGCGTCAATGAGCAGTTCTTC.

The CDR3 bases are TGTGCCAGCAGCTTCCAAGCGGGACGCACAGATACGCAGTATTTT. Translated, it gives CASSFQAGRTDTQYF. The genes are TRBV11-2 and TRBJ2-3; 7 nucleotides match TRBD2. The CDR3 extends over 15 amino acids. Germline trimming cut 3 bases from V and 1 base from J; bases unmatched to any gene: 4. CDR1 and CDR2 (germline): SGHAT, FQNNGV.

This chain uses TRBV18 with TRBJ2-1; 11 nucleotides align to TRBD2. V shed 4 bases, J shed 1 base, and the junction held 9 bases outside the gene matches. CDR3 length: 18 amino acids. CDR1 and CDR2 from the germline V gene are KGHSH and LQKENI. Written as DNA, the CDR3 is TGTGCCAGCTCACTTAGCGGGAGGGCCTTGGTGTCCTACAATGAGCAGTTCTTC. As protein: CASSLSGRALVSYNEQFF.

As regards this clone: The sample contains more than one DNA sequence encoding this CDR3. CDR3 nucleotide sequence: TGTGCCAGCAGGAGGGGCGGAGAGACCCAGTACTTC. Protein product: CASRRGGETQYF. The rearrangement joins TRBV2 to TRBJ2-5, with D perhaps TRBD1 or TRBD2 (5 bases each). The CDR3 sequence is 12 residues long. CDR1 is SNHLY and CDR2 is FYNNEI in the germline V gene. Trimming took 6 bases from V and 4 from J, leaving 9 bases between them.

The chain combines TRBV5-5 with TRBJ1-1, with 9 bases identical to TRBD1. The germline V gene has CDR1 SGHKS and CDR2 YYEKEE (reference sequence). V lost 0 bases, J lost 1 base, and 7 bases stayed unmatched. The CDR3 runs 17 residues. The CDR3 is CASSLGIPGQGNTEAFF. The CDR3 DNA sequence: TGTGCCAGCAGCTTGGGAATACCGGGACAGGGGAACACTGAAGCTTTCTTT.

The chain joins TRBV27 to TRBJ2-3; D is ambiguous. Trimming took off 11 bases at V and 1 base at J, with 1 base between the two ends. CDR3 length equals 9 residues. Looked up from germline, CDR1 is MNHEY and CDR2 is SMNVEV (reference sequence). The CDR3: CAGTDTQYF. The CDR3, as DNA: TGTGCCGGCACAGATACGCAGTATTTT.

The chain links TRBV5-1 to TRBJ2-2; 8 bases map to TRBD2. Germline CDR1 is SGHRS and CDR2 is YFSETQ. There are 16 residues in the CDR3. The J segment lost 0 bases and the V segment lost 0 bases, leaving 1 base of the junction unmatched. The CDR3 DNA sequence: TGCGCCAGCAGCTTGGGACTAGCGTCGAACACCGGGGAGCTGTTTTTT. Residues: CASSLGLASNTGELFF.